Shown below are 27 T cell receptor beta chains from a single sample sequenced in a study of shared clonotypes between healthy human individuals. Only in-frame clones appear in the TCRdb table, and some are missing; sequencing was by immunoSEQ multiplex PCR. This sample has millions of clones, with approximately 94% found just once. The sample taken for sequencing was naive CD4+ T cells sorted from blood. The subset here: CD45RA+ positively selected. The receptors were sampled from a man aged 18 to 29 in good health.

This chain links TRBV5-1 with TRBJ2-5; TRBD1 agrees at 7 bases. The tail of the sequence fits TRBJ2-7 better, so the J call may be wrong. The V gene's germline CDR1 is SGHRS and CDR2 YFSETQ. This CDR3 has 17 amino acids. As DNA, the CDR3 is TGCGCCAGCAGCCCGAGACAGGGAATGGACCCGTTCTACGAGCAGTACTTC. It is translated as CASSPRQGMDPFYEQYF.

In its sample, this clone was seen a few times. The chain links TRBV19 to TRBJ1-2, with 11 bases aligning to TRBD1. CDR3 size: 16 residues. Germline-derived CDR1 and CDR2 are LNHDA and SQIVND (reference sequence). V dropped 5 bases and J dropped 4; count of bases not matched to a gene: 9. The CDR3 is CASSLGPGQGGYGYTF. The CDR3 DNA follows: TGTGCCAGTAGTCTTGGACCGGGACAGGGGGGCTATGGCTACACCTTC. The variable domain in full, completed from reference TRBV19 and TRBJ1-2, reads DGGITQSPKYLFRKEGQNVTLSCEQNLNHDAMYWYRQDPGQGLRLIYYSQIVNDFQKGDIAEGYSVSREKKESFPLTVTSAQKNPTAFYLCASSLGPGQGGYGYTFGSGTRLTVV.

This clone was observed a few times. The sample holds other DNA sequences that translate to the same CDR3. The rearrangement links TRBV19 to TRBJ1-6, with D possibly being TRBD1 (5 bases). The CDR3 extends over 15 amino acids. Trimming stripped 3 bases from V and 5 bases from J, with 11 bases between. Germline CDR1 and CDR2: LNHDA and SQIVND (reference sequence). The CDR3 DNA reads TGTGCCAGTAGTATTTGGGACGGGGATAATTCACCCCTCCACTTT. As protein: CASSIWDGDNSPLHF. Using reference TRBV19 and TRBJ1-6 for the parts outside the CDR3, the full variable domain is DGGITQSPKYLFRKEGQNVTLSCEQNLNHDAMYWYRQDPGQGLRLIYYSQIVNDFQKGDIAEGYSVSREKKESFPLTVTSAQKNPTAFYLCASSIWDGDNSPLHFGNGTRLTVT.

The CDR3 region has the DNA TGCGCCAGCAGCTTGGAGGTTGGGGCAGGAGGAAACACCATATATTTT. Its translation: CASSLEVGAGGNTIYF. V usage is TRBV5-1 and J usage is TRBJ1-3; the D gene is possibly TRBD1 (5 bases). The V gene lost 0 bases and the J gene lost 4 bases, with 14 bases spanning the gap. The CDR3 consists of 16 residues. Per germline, CDR1 SGHRS and CDR2 YFSETQ.

The rearrangement links TRBV2 to TRBJ1-5; maybe TRBD1 (5 bases). Trimming removed 6 bases at V and 2 bases at J, with 14 bases between. This CDR3 region has 15 residues. Germline-derived CDR1 and CDR2 are SNHLY and FYNNEI. The DNA of the CDR3 is TGTGCCAGCAGCGCCCCGGGGGGGGGCAATCAGCCCCAGCATTTT. This translates into CASSAPGGGNQPQHF.

The chain is built from TRBV10-3 and TRBJ1-5; 7 positions match TRBD1. Germline V CDR1 and CDR2: ENHRY, SYGVKD. This CDR3 is built from 13 residues. The ends lost 8 bases at V and 5 bases at J; junction bases unmatched: 6. The CDR3 region is CAIQRQGDQPQHF. DNA for the CDR3: TGTGCCATCCAGAGACAGGGCGATCAGCCCCAGCATTTT.

V usage is TRBV19 and J usage is TRBJ2-2; tentatively, D is TRBD1 or TRBD2 (5 bases each). Germline-derived CDR1 and CDR2 are LNHDA and SQIVND (reference sequence). CDR3 length: 15 amino acids. V was shortened by 2 bases and J by 3 bases, with 10 bases between the two germline ends. In DNA form, the CDR3 reads TGTGCCAGTAGTATAATTCAGGGAGACACCGGGGAGCTGTTTTTT. It is translated as CASSIIQGDTGELFF.

The chain recombines TRBV30 with TRBJ2-2; TRBD1 aligns across 7 bases. Germline lookup yields CDR1 GTSNPN and CDR2 SVGIG (reference sequence). The V and J ends lost 5 bases and 0 bases, in that order; junction bases with no gene match: 0. The CDR3 loop spans 13 amino acids. The CDR3: CAWGQANTGELFF. The CDR3 DNA reads as TGTGCCTGGGGACAGGCGAACACCGGGGAGCTGTTTTTT. The full variable domain, in which reference TRBV30 and TRBJ2-2 provide the parts outside the CDR3, is SQTIHQWPATLVQPVGSPLSLECTVEGTSNPNLYWYRQAAGRGLQLLFYSVGIGQISSEVPQNLSASRPQDRQFILSSKKLLLSDSGFYLCAWGQANTGELFFGEGSRLTVL.

The CDR3 nucleotides read TGTGCCAGCAGCCCCCGGGGGGGGAGAGGAGGAAGCAATCAGCCCCAGCATTTT. Protein product: CASSPRGGRGGSNQPQHF. The chain is built from TRBV2 and TRBJ1-5; maybe TRBD1 (5 bases). The CDR3 is 18 residues long. Germline V CDR1 and CDR2: SNHLY, FYNNEI. Trimming removed 6 bases at V and 1 base at J, with 22 bases between. The full variable domain, in which reference TRBV2 and TRBJ1-5 provide the parts outside the CDR3, is EPEVTQTPSHQVTQMGQEVILRCVPISNHLYFYWYRQILGQKVEFLVSFYNNEISEKSEIFDDQFSVERPDGSNFTLKIRSTKLEDSAMYFCASSPRGGRGGSNQPQHFGDGTRLSIL.

V gene TRBV19 combines with J gene TRBJ1-5, with 10 positions matching TRBD1. Trimming at V came to 6 bases and at J to 6 bases, leaving 8 bases not matched to a gene. Germline CDR1 reads LNHDA; CDR2 reads SQIVND (reference sequence). The CDR3 has 15 amino acids. The CDR3, as DNA: TGTGCCAGTAGCCAGACAGGGGGCGTCTTTCAGCCCCAGCATTTT. Translation: CASSQTGGVFQPQHF. Full variable domain (remainder filled in from reference TRBV19 and TRBJ1-5): DGGITQSPKYLFRKEGQNVTLSCEQNLNHDAMYWYRQDPGQGLRLIYYSQIVNDFQKGDIAEGYSVSREKKESFPLTVTSAQKNPTAFYLCASSQTGGVFQPQHFGDGTRLSIL.

The chain uses TRBV5-4 and TRBJ1-1, with 7 positions matching TRBD1. Per germline, CDR1 SGHNT and CDR2 YYREEE (reference sequence). This CDR3 region has 13 residues. Trimming at V came to 9 bases and at J to 2 bases, leaving 7 bases not matched to a gene. The DNA of the CDR3 is TGTGCCACCTCGGCAGGGGGAAACACTGAAGCTTTCTTT. Its protein product is CATSAGGNTEAFF.

Worth noting for this clone: Within the sample, other DNA sequences also encode this same CDR3. V gene TRBV9 combines with J gene TRBJ2-2; D gene unclear. There are 16 residues in the CDR3. Per the germline V gene, CDR1 is SGDLS and CDR2 is YYNGEE. Deletions cut 0 bases from V and 0 bases from J, with 9 bases between. The CDR3 DNA reads TGTGCCAGCAGCGTAGGTCTTGGGACGAACACCGGGGAGCTGTTTTTT. It is translated as CASSVGLGTNTGELFF.

The rearrangement links TRBV25-1 to TRBJ1-6; tentatively, D is TRBD1 (6 bases). The germline CDR1 and CDR2 sequences are MGHDK and SYGVNS. The CDR3 contains 12 residues. Trimming pared 2 bases from V and 14 bases from J, leaving 10 bases between. Here the CDR3 DNA reads TGTGCCAGCAGTGAAAGGGGGGTGGCCCTCCACTTT. Translation: CASSERGVALHF.

The rearrangement joins TRBV7-3 to TRBJ2-1, with 14 bases that match TRBD2. The germline V gene has CDR1 SGHTA and CDR2 FQGTGA. The CDR3 runs to 15 residues. V dropped 5 bases and J dropped 5; count of bases not matched to a gene: 2. In DNA form, the CDR3 reads TGTGCCAGCAGCAAGGGACTAGCGGGGGACAATGAGCAGTTCTTC. The encoded protein is CASSKGLAGDNEQFF. Filled out from reference TRBV7-3 and TRBJ2-1, the complete variable domain reads GAGVSQTPSNKVTEKGKYVELRCDPISGHTALYWYRQSLGQGPEFLIYFQGTGAADDSGLPNDRFFAVRPEGSVSTLKIQRTERGDSAVYLCASSKGLAGDNEQFFGPGTRLTVL.

Comment on this clone: Within the sample, other DNA sequences also encode this same CDR3. The chain has TRBV29-1 and TRBJ1-5; 12 bases map to TRBD1. After removal of 6 bases from V and 2 bases from J, the junction contained 2 bases not matched to a gene. The CDR3 runs 14 residues. In germline, CDR1 is SQVTM, CDR2 ANQGSEA. Written as DNA, the CDR3 is TGCAGCGTGGGGACAGGGGGCGGCAATCAGCCCCAGCATTTT. Protein sequence: CSVGTGGGNQPQHF.

The chain carries TRBV11-3 and TRBJ2-2; D unclear. The CDR3 sequence is 14 residues long. Trimming took off 5 bases at V and 1 base at J, with 8 bases between the two ends. Germline V gene sequence: CDR1 SGHNT, CDR2 YENEEA. The CDR3 here is CASSPQGNTGELFF. The CDR3 nucleotides are TGTGCCAGCAGCCCGCAAGGGAACACCGGGGAGCTGTTTTTT.

The CDR3 reads CASSIKGFGELFF. DNA for the CDR3: TGTGCCAGTAGTATAAAGGGTTTCGGGGAGCTGTTTTTT. V is TRBV19 and J is TRBJ2-2, with no clear D. The CDR3 contains 13 residues. CDR1 is LNHDA and CDR2 is SQIVND in the germline V gene (reference sequence). V was clipped by 2 bases and J by 7 bases, with 8 bases between them.

The V gene is TRBV6-6, the J gene TRBJ1-2; D uncertain. Between the trimmed V and J ends, which lost 5 bases and 4 bases, there was a span of 17 bases. Germline V gene data show CDR1 as MNHNY and CDR2 as SVGAGI (reference sequence). CDR3 size: 15 residues. CDR3 sequence reads: CASSPDPRTGYGYTF. CDR3 DNA sequence: TGTGCCAGCAGTCCCGACCCTAGGACGGGCTATGGCTACACCTTC.

This chain connects TRBV7-8 to TRBJ2-3; D ambiguous. This CDR3 comprises 12 residues. The V gene lost 2 bases and the J gene lost 2 bases, with 2 bases spanning the gap. In germline, CDR1 is SGHVS, CDR2 FQNEAQ. CDR3 DNA sequence: TGTGCCAGCAGCTTATACACAGATACGCAGTATTTT. Translated: CASSLYTDTQYF.

The J gene is TRBJ2-7, the V gene TRBV7-9; 10 nucleotides match TRBD2. The J segment lost 2 bases and the V segment lost 1 base, leaving 5 bases of the junction unmatched. The CDR3 is 16 residues long. CDR1 is SEHNR, CDR2 FQNEAQ, per germline (reference sequence). The CDR3 loop reads CASSLGASGSTYEQYF. The DNA for the CDR3 is TGTGCCAGCAGCTTAGGGGCTAGCGGGAGCACCTACGAGCAGTACTTC.

In regard to this clone: Within the sample, other DNA sequences also encode this same CDR3. V and J are TRBV7-2 and TRBJ2-7; D ambiguous. In germline, CDR1 is SGHTA, CDR2 FQGNSA. Trimming left V 5 bases short and J 1 base short, with 6 bases between. The CDR3 loop spans 12 amino acids. This chain's CDR3 is CASSPFSYEQYF. CDR3 DNA sequence: TGTGCCAGCAGCCCATTTTCCTACGAGCAGTACTTC. Full variable domain (missing parts from reference TRBV7-2 and TRBJ2-7): GAGVSQSPSNKVTEKGKDVELRCDPISGHTALYWYRQSLGQGLEFLIYFQGNSAPDKSGLPSDRFSAERTGGSVSTLTIQRTQQEDSAVYLCASSPFSYEQYFGPGTRLTVT.

The count of this clone is one. V and J are TRBV9 and TRBJ2-1; 11 bases are a match to TRBD2. J lost 4 bases, V lost 3 bases, and 6 bases had no gene match. Germline V gene lookup returns CDR1 SGDLS and CDR2 YYNGEE. CDR3 length: 16 amino acids. The CDR3 DNA reads TGTGCCAGCAGCGGACTGGGACTAGCGGTTTACAATGAGCAGTTCTTC. Translation: CASSGLGLAVYNEQFF.

V usage is TRBV9 and J usage is TRBJ2-1; tentatively, D is TRBD2 (6 bases). CDR1 is SGDLS and CDR2 is YYNGEE in the germline V gene. Deletions cut 0 bases from V and 10 bases from J, with 14 bases between. This CDR3 contains 14 residues. CDR3 sequence (DNA): TGTGCCAGCAGCGTAGTGGCTAGCGCGAAGGAGCAGTTCTTC. This codes for CASSVVASAKEQFF.

The count of this clone is one. The chain has TRBV27 and TRBJ2-2; D remains ambiguous. Germline CDR1 reads MNHEY; CDR2 reads SMNVEV (reference sequence). V gave up 7 bases and J gave up 1 base, with 13 bases separating them. The length of the CDR3 is 15 residues. The CDR3 spells CASTLKSLNTGELFF. The CDR3 coding sequence is TGTGCCAGCACCCTGAAGTCCCTGAACACCGGGGAGCTGTTTTTT.

The rearrangement uses TRBV28 and TRBJ2-7; 7 bases are a match to TRBD1. With 4 bases clipped from V and 1 base from J, the junction kept 7 bases outside the gene matches. The germline gives CDR1 MDHEN, CDR2 SYDVKM. CDR3 length: 15 amino acids. Here the CDR3 reads CASSSWTGGSYEQYF. Written as DNA, the CDR3 is TGTGCCAGCAGTTCATGGACAGGTGGTTCCTACGAGCAGTACTTC.

J is TRBJ2-2 and V is TRBV27; possibly TRBD1 or TRBD2 for D (5 bases each). The CDR3 is 14 residues long. Trimming cost V 8 bases and J 0 bases, with 10 bases left between them. CDR1 and CDR2 (germline): MNHEY, SMNVEV (reference sequence). The CDR3 sequence is CASFQGANTGELFF. In DNA form, the CDR3 reads TGTGCCAGCTTCCAGGGAGCGAACACCGGGGAGCTGTTTTTT.

The chain recombines TRBV7-8 with TRBJ2-3; possible D gene TRBD2, 5 bases. Germline V gene data show CDR1 as SGHVS and CDR2 as FQNEAQ. Trimming pared 3 bases from V and 2 bases from J, leaving 6 bases between. The CDR3 contains 13 residues. The CDR3 coding sequence is TGTGCCAGCAGCTTTAGCGACACAGATACGCAGTATTTT. This gives the protein CASSFSDTDTQYF.